One sample yielded the 3 T cell receptor beta chains listed below, sequenced in a study of OX40 agonist ivuxolimab in advanced cancers. This table comes from immunoSEQ multiplex PCR, and its TCRdb copy is limited to in-frame clones, with some not included. The sample consists of 60,000 to 65,000 clones, approximately 90% of them appearing once. Sequencing was performed on CD4+ or CD8+ T cells sorted from blood, taken in a trial of the OX40 agonist ivuxolimab. The receptors shown here come from an adult with an advanced solid tumor such as melanoma, head and neck, liver or kidney cancer.

The chain recombines TRBV11-3 with TRBJ2-3, with a weak D call TRBD2 (6 bases). Per germline, CDR1 SGHNT and CDR2 YENEEA. V was shortened by 1 base and J by 4 bases, with 12 bases between the two germline ends. CDR3 length: 15 amino acids. The CDR3, as DNA: TGTGCCAGCAGCTTAGGTTCGGGAGAGCCAGATACGCAGTATTTT. As protein: CASSLGSGEPDTQYF.

The V and J genes are TRBV30 and TRBJ2-5, with a possible D match to TRBD2 (6 bases). The CDR3 has 14 residues. Deletions cut 2 bases from V and 3 bases from J, with 13 bases between. Germline V gene data show CDR1 as GTSNPN and CDR2 as SVGIG (reference sequence). CDR3 coding DNA: TGTGCCTGGAGTCGCCAGGGCGGGGAAGAGACCCAGTACTTC. Translation gives CAWSRQGGEETQYF.

This chain links TRBV5-1 with TRBJ2-1; TRBD1 matches 7 bases. The J segment lost 4 bases and the V segment lost 3 bases, leaving 7 bases of the junction unmatched. This CDR3 has 15 amino acids. CDR1 and CDR2 from the germline V gene are SGHRS and YFSETQ. Here the CDR3 reads CASSSGTANYNEQFF. DNA for the CDR3: TGCGCCAGCAGCTCCGGGACAGCTAATTACAATGAGCAGTTCTTC.